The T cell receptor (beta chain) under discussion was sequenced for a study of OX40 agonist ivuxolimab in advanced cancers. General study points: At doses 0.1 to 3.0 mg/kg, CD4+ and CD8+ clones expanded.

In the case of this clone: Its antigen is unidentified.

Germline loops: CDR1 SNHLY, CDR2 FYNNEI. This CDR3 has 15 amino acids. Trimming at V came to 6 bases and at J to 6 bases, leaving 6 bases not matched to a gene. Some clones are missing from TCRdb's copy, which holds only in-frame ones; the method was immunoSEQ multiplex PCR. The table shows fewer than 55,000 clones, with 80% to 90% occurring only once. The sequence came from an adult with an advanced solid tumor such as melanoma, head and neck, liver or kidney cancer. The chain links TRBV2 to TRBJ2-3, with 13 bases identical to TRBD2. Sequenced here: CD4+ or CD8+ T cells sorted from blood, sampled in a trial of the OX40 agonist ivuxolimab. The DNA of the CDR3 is TGTGCCAGCAGAGCGGGACTAGCGGGGTTGGATACGCAGTATTTT. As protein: CASRAGLAGLDTQYF.